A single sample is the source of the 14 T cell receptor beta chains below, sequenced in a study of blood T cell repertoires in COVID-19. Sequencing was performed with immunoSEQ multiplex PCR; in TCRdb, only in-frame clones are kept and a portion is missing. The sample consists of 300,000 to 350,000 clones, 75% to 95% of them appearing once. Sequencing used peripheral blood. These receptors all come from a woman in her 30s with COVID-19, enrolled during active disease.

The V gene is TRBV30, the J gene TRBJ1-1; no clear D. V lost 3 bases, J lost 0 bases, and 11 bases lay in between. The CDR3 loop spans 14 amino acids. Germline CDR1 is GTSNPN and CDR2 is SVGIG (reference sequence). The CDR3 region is CAWSHGGMNTEAFF. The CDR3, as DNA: TGTGCCTGGAGCCATGGAGGGATGAACACTGAAGCTTTCTTT.

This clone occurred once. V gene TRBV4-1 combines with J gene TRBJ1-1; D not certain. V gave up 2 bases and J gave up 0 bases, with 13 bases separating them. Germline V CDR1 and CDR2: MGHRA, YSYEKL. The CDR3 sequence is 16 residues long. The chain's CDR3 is CASSQHRAELNTEAFF. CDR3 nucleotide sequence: TGCGCCAGCAGCCAACATCGCGCGGAGCTGAACACTGAAGCTTTCTTT.

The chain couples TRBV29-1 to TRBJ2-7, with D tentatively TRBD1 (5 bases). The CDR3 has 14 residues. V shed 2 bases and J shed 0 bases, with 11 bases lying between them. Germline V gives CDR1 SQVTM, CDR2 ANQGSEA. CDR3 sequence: CSVEIVDSSYEQYF. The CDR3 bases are TGCAGCGTTGAAATCGTTGACAGCTCCTACGAGCAGTACTTC.

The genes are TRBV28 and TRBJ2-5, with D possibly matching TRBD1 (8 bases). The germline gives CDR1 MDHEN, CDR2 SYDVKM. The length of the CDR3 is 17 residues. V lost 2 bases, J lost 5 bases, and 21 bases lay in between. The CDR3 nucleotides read TGTGCCAGCAGTTTAAGCGGGGCAGGGGGCGCCGGGGAGACCCAGTACTTC. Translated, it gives CASSLSGAGGAGETQYF.

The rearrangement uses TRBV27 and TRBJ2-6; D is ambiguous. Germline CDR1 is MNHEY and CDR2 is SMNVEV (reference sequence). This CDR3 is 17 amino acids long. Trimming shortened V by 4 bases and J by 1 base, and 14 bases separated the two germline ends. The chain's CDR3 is CASSSVRLPSGANVLTF. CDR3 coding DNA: TGTGCCAGCAGTTCGGTTCGGTTGCCTTCTGGGGCCAACGTCCTGACTTTC.

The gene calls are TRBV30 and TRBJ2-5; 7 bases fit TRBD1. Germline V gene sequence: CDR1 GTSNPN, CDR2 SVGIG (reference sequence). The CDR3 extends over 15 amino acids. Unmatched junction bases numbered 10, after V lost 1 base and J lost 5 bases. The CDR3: CAWSARRTGRETQYF. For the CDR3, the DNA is TGTGCCTGGAGTGCCCGACGGACAGGCAGGGAGACCCAGTACTTC.

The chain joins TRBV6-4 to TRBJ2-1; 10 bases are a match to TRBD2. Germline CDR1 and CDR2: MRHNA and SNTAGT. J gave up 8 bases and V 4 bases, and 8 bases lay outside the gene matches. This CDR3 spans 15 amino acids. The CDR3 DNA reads TGTGCCAGCAGTGGGGAGGCTAGCGGGAGCCATGAGCAGTTCTTC. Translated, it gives CASSGEASGSHEQFF.

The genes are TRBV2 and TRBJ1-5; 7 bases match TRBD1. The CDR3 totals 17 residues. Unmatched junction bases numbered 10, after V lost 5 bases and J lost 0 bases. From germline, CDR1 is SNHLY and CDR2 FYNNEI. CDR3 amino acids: CASSSRRGLSSNQPQHF. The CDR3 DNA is TGTGCCAGCAGTTCCCGGAGGGGGCTCAGTAGCAATCAGCCCCAGCATTTT.

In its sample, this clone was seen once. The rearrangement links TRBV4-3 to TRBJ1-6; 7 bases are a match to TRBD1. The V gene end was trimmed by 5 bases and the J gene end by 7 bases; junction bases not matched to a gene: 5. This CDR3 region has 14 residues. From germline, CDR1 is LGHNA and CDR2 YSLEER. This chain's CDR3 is CASSSRDSNSPLHF. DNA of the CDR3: TGCGCCAGCAGCTCCCGGGACAGCAATTCACCCCTCCACTTT.

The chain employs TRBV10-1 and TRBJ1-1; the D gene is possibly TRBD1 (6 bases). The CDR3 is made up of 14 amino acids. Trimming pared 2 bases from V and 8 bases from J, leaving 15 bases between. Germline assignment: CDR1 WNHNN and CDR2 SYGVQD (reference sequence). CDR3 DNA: TGCGCCAGCAGTGAGGCTAAGGACAGCGGAGAAGCTTTCTTT. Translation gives CASSEAKDSGEAFF.

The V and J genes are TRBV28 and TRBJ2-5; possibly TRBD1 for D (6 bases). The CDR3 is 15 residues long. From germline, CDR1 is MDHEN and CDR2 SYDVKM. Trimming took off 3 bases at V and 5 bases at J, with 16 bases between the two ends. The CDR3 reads CASSFLQGGRETQYF. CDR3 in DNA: TGTGCCAGCAGTTTTCTACAGGGTGGCCGGGAGACCCAGTACTTC.

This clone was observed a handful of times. As DNA, the CDR3 is TGTGCCAGCAGCCTTGGACAGGGGGCGGGAGAGACCCAGTACTTC. Residues: CASSLGQGAGETQYF. The chain links TRBV3-1 (or the pseudogene TRBV3-2) to TRBJ2-5; TRBD1 matches 11 bases. Germline assignment: CDR1 LGHDT and CDR2 YNNKEL (reference sequence). J gave up 4 bases and V 4 bases, and 5 bases lay outside the gene matches. The CDR3 has 15 amino acids.

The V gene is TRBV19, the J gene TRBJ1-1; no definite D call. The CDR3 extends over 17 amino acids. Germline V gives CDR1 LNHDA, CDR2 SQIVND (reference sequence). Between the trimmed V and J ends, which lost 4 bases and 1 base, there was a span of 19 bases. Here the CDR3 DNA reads TGTGCCAGTAGTACCCGCGGCGGGGTCGGCCCGAACACTGAAGCTTTCTTT. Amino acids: CASSTRGGVGPNTEAFF.

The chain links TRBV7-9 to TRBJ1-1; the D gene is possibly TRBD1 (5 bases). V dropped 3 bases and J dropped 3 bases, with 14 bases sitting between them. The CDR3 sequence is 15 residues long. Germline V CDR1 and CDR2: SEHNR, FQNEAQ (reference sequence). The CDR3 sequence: CASSLTWTPDTEAFF. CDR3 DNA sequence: TGTGCCAGCAGCTTGACCTGGACACCCGACACTGAAGCTTTCTTT.